What follows are 32 T cell receptor beta chains derived from one specimen sequenced in a study of Ad26.COV2.S vaccination and SARS-CoV-2 variants (dated by TCRdb to about 2021). The protocol used for the library was the immunoSEQ multiplex PCR assay. TCRdb provides this immuneACCESS table in a form limited to in-frame rearrangements. Some clones are lacking; in checked studies, under half of them reflect an unresolved V gene, and why the rest are absent is not known. The sample table records 410,000 or so clones; around nine tenths of these occur just once. Together, the top ten hold 10% to 15% of the sample. Reading the label with the study, this specimen's treatment or condition is: roughly 19 received Ad26.COV2.S at low or high dose, single or two shots; several received placebo; per-sample allocation not given. Repertoires of vaccine and placebo recipients were sequenced from samples collected on day 63 after the first injection.

The sample consisted of peripheral blood, taken in a trial of Ad26.COV2.S vaccine versus placebo. The receptors derive from a person aged 18-60 years who received the Ad26.COV2.S COVID-19 vaccine or a placebo.

The CDR3 region has the DNA TGTGCCAGCAGCTTGGGCCAGGGACTGAACACTGAAGCTTTCTTT. Its translation: CASSLGQGLNTEAFF. V is TRBV5-6 and J is TRBJ1-1; possible D gene TRBD1, 5 bases. This CDR3 spans 15 amino acids. Germline assignment: CDR1 SGHDT and CDR2 YYEEEE. Trimming removed 0 bases from V and 0 bases from J, with 9 bases in between.

The chain links TRBV28 to TRBJ2-5; no firm D call. The ends were cut back, 5 bases at V and 3 bases at J, with 16 bases in the middle. The V gene's germline CDR1 is MDHEN and CDR2 SYDVKM. The CDR3 extends over 15 amino acids. CDR3 coding DNA: TGTGCCAGCAGTCCGGAGATGAAAGACGAAGAGACCCAGTACTTC. It encodes CASSPEMKDEETQYF.

This clone is a singleton in its sample. J is TRBJ1-1 and V is TRBV6-4; TRBD1 is a possible D gene (5 bases). Looked up from germline, CDR1 is MRHNA and CDR2 is SNTAGT. V was clipped by 2 bases and J by 11 bases, with 12 bases between them. The CDR3 contains 12 residues. The CDR3 reads CASSDRGLPAFF. The CDR3 coding sequence is TGTGCCAGCAGTGACAGGGGCCTACCCGCTTTCTTT.

The chain couples TRBV11-2 to TRBJ2-1; 7 bases are a match to TRBD1. The CDR3 sequence is 15 residues long. Germline V gene lookup returns CDR1 SGHAT and CDR2 FQNNGV. Trimming cost V 2 bases and J 7 bases; bases outside gene matches: 8. CDR3: CASSLFRTGINEQFF. CDR3 in DNA: TGTGCCAGCAGCTTATTTCGGACAGGAATTAATGAGCAGTTCTTC.

The rearrangement links TRBV6-6 to TRBJ2-1; 10 bases fit TRBD2. V lost 1 base, J lost 5 bases, and 5 bases stayed unmatched. This CDR3 has 16 residues. Germline CDR1 is MNHNY and CDR2 is SVGAGI (reference sequence). CDR3 amino acids: CASSYLEREGDNEQFF. CDR3 sequence (DNA): TGTGCCAGCAGTTACTTGGAGCGGGAGGGAGACAATGAGCAGTTCTTC.

This sequence joins TRBV6-5 and TRBJ2-2; 7 bases line up with TRBD1. The germline V gene has CDR1 MNHEY and CDR2 SVGAGI. With 6 bases clipped from V and 2 bases from J, the junction kept 3 bases outside the gene matches. The CDR3 spans 14 residues. CDR3 sequence (DNA): TGTGCCAGCAGATGGACAGGAAACACCGGGGAGCTGTTTTTT. This codes for CASRWTGNTGELFF.

A remark on this clone: This CDR3 is also generated by other DNA sequences in the sample. The chain recombines TRBV4-3 with TRBJ2-7, with a possible D match to TRBD2 (5 bases). Germline V gives CDR1 LGHNA, CDR2 YSLEER. The CDR3 covers 13 residues. V was pared by 0 bases and J by 3 bases, with 6 bases between. CDR3 residues: CASSQDGGYEQYF. In nucleotides, the CDR3 is TGCGCCAGCAGCCAAGATGGAGGCTACGAGCAGTACTTC.

V is TRBV4-3 and J is TRBJ1-2; weak D call: TRBD1 (5 bases). Germline assignment: CDR1 LGHNA and CDR2 YSLEER. V lost 3 bases, J lost 2 bases, and 10 bases lay in between. The CDR3 covers 14 residues. The CDR3 DNA reads as TGCGCCAGCAGCCAGCAGGGAATAAACTATGGCTACACCTTC. Translation gives CASSQQGINYGYTF.

The chain recombines TRBV3-1 (or the pseudogene TRBV3-2) with TRBJ2-1, with 11 bases fitting TRBD2. CDR1 and CDR2 from the germline V gene are LGHDT and YNNKEL (reference sequence). The CDR3 runs 16 residues. Trimming took 4 bases from V and 4 from J; bases not matched to a gene: 6. CDR3 residues: CASSPYSGRGYNEQFF. The CDR3 bases are TGTGCCAGCAGCCCTTATAGCGGGAGGGGATACAATGAGCAGTTCTTC.

The V gene is TRBV19, the J gene TRBJ1-2; D is ambiguous. The CDR3 consists of 13 residues. V dropped 3 bases and J dropped 8 bases, with 13 bases sitting between them. In germline, CDR1 is LNHDA, CDR2 SQIVND (reference sequence). This CDR3 is CASSIVTSLGYTF. CDR3 coding DNA: TGTGCCAGTAGTATTGTCACATCTCTCGGCTACACCTTC.

The J gene is TRBJ2-1, the V gene TRBV7-2; maybe TRBD1 (6 bases). The CDR3 has 15 residues. Germline CDR1 reads SGHTA; CDR2 reads FQGNSA. V shed 5 bases and J shed 0 bases, with 11 bases lying between them. As DNA, the CDR3 is TGTGCCAGCAGCCCAGGGGTTAGCTCCTACAATGAGCAGTTCTTC. This sequence encodes CASSPGVSSYNEQFF.

The chain uses TRBV6-5 and TRBJ2-2; D is perhaps TRBD1 or TRBD2 (6 bases each). Trimming removed 5 bases at V and 3 bases at J, with 10 bases between. This CDR3 comprises 14 residues. Germline CDR1 MNHEY, CDR2 SVGAGI. The CDR3 DNA reads as TGTGCCAGCAGTCCGGGGGCTCACACCGGGGAGCTGTTTTTT. This translates into CASSPGAHTGELFF.

The chain is built from TRBV19 and TRBJ2-2; the D call may be TRBD1 or TRBD2 (7 bases each). This CDR3 contains 16 residues. Germline CDR1 reads LNHDA; CDR2 reads SQIVND (reference sequence). V lost 3 bases and J 4 bases, leaving 15 bases between the germline ends. CDR3 bases: TGTGCCAGTAGTATTAATTCCAGGGGGGGCACCGGGGAGCTGTTTTTT. Its protein is CASSINSRGGTGELFF.

The chain employs TRBV9 and TRBJ1-6, with TRBD1 matching over 9 bases. Germline V gene lookup returns CDR1 SGDLS and CDR2 YYNGEE. J lost 7 bases, V lost 0 bases, and 5 bases had no gene match. The CDR3 is 16 residues long. CDR3 nucleotide sequence: TGTGCCAGCAGCGTAGAGGGACAGGGCTGGAATTCACCCCTCCACTTT. It codes for CASSVEGQGWNSPLHF.

The rearrangement links TRBV6-5 to TRBJ2-7, with 7 bases aligning to TRBD1. The CDR3 runs 15 residues. The J segment lost 3 bases and the V segment lost 5 bases, leaving 10 bases of the junction unmatched. Germline CDR1 MNHEY, CDR2 SVGAGI. The CDR3 DNA sequence: TGTGCCAGCAGTCCCTTTGGACAGGAGGACTACGAGCAGTACTTC. It encodes CASSPFGQEDYEQYF.

V gene TRBV24-1 combines with J gene TRBJ2-7; D is unclear. Germline CDR1 and CDR2: KGHDR and SFDVKD. This CDR3 contains 13 residues. V gave up 3 bases and J gave up 0 bases, with 5 bases separating them. The CDR3: CATSDPGSYEQYF. The CDR3 bases are TGTGCCACCAGTGATCCCGGCTCCTACGAGCAGTACTTC.

The rearrangement joins TRBV28 to TRBJ2-2, with TRBD2 matching over 8 bases. The germline V gene encodes CDR1 MDHEN and CDR2 SYDVKM. The length of the CDR3 is 16 residues. Losses at the gene ends were 3 bases for V and 0 bases for J; bases not matched to a gene: 3. DNA of the CDR3: TGTGCCAGCAGTTTCCCACTAGCGGCGAACACCGGGGAGCTGTTTTTT. Amino acids: CASSFPLAANTGELFF. Looking up the rest from reference TRBV28 and TRBJ2-2 gives the full variable domain: DVKVTQSSRYLVKRTGEKVFLECVQDMDHENMFWYRQDPGLGLRLIYFSYDVKMKEKGDIPEGYSVSREKKERFSLILESASTNQTSMYLCASSFPLAANTGELFFGEGSRLTVL.

The chain has TRBV11-3 and TRBJ2-1; 14 bases agree with TRBD2. CDR1 and CDR2 (germline): SGHNT, YENEEA. J was trimmed by 6 bases and V by 2 bases; bases with no gene match: 12. CDR3 length equals 19 residues. CDR3 in amino acids: CASSLSPSGLAGETNEQFF. The CDR3 DNA reads as TGTGCCAGCAGCTTATCCCCTTCGGGACTAGCGGGAGAAACCAATGAGCAGTTCTTC.

The V and J genes are TRBV18 and TRBJ2-1; 9 nucleotides line up with TRBD2. This CDR3 is 16 amino acids long. The V and J ends lost 3 bases and 6 bases, in that order; junction bases with no gene match: 9. Germline V CDR1 and CDR2: KGHSH, LQKENI. The CDR3 sequence: CASSPPTSGAVNEQFF. In DNA, the CDR3 is TGTGCCAGCTCACCTCCGACTAGCGGCGCGGTCAATGAGCAGTTCTTC.

V and J are TRBV11-2 and TRBJ1-1, with 8 bases fitting TRBD1. Germline V gene lookup returns CDR1 SGHAT and CDR2 FQNNGV. The CDR3 runs 13 residues. With V trimmed by 5 bases and J by 5 bases, 4 bases remained unmatched. CDR3 bases: TGTGCCAGCAGCAGACAGGGGAGTACTGAAGCTTTCTTT. Amino acid sequence: CASSRQGSTEAFF.

The rearrangement links TRBV11-1 to TRBJ1-1; no reliable D call. The CDR3 loop spans 12 amino acids. Per germline, CDR1 SGHAT and CDR2 FQDESV (reference sequence). V was clipped by 1 base and J by 5 bases, with 5 bases between them. CDR3 loop: CASSLGRTEAFF. The CDR3 DNA reads as TGTGCCAGCAGCTTAGGCAGGACTGAAGCTTTCTTT.

This chain joins TRBV4-1 and TRBJ2-5; D gene uncertain. V dropped 0 bases and J dropped 5 bases, with 13 bases sitting between them. CDR3 size: 15 residues. Germline CDR1 MGHRA, CDR2 YSYEKL. The CDR3 loop reads CASSQEPHPGETQYF. For the CDR3, the DNA is TGCGCCAGCAGCCAAGAGCCACACCCCGGGGAGACCCAGTACTTC.

The chain combines TRBV19 with TRBJ2-3; possible D gene TRBD2, 5 bases. V gave up 6 bases and J gave up 7 bases, with 17 bases separating them. Germline assignment: CDR1 LNHDA and CDR2 SQIVND (reference sequence). The CDR3 contains 14 residues. The CDR3 nucleotides read TGTGCCAGTAGGTCCCCGACTAATTTCTATACGCAGTATTTT. Encoded protein: CASRSPTNFYTQYF.

The V and J genes are TRBV11-2 and TRBJ1-1, with D unresolved. V was pared by 5 bases and J by 7 bases, with 14 bases between. From germline, CDR1 is SGHAT and CDR2 FQNNGV. The CDR3 has 13 amino acids. The CDR3 DNA reads TGTGCCAGCAGCCTCTTGGACCGTAGTGAAGCTTTCTTT. This sequence encodes CASSLLDRSEAFF.

The gene calls are TRBV7-6 and TRBJ2-2; TRBD2 agrees at 13 bases. The CDR3 totals 17 residues. The germline CDR1 and CDR2 sequences are SGHVS and FNYEAQ. The trim removed 5 bases at V and 7 bases at J, leaving 10 bases unmatched. The CDR3, as DNA: TGTGCCAGCAGCGCTGGGACTAGCGGGAACCTCTACGGGGAGCTGTTTTTT. Encoded protein: CASSAGTSGNLYGELFF. Together with reference TRBV7-6 and TRBJ2-2, the CDR3 gives the full variable domain: GAGVSQSPRYKVTKRGQDVALRCDPISGHVSLYWYRQALGQGPEFLTYFNYEAQQDKSGLPNDRFSAERPEGSISTLTIQRTEQRDSAMYRCASSAGTSGNLYGELFFGEGSRLTVL.

This chain links TRBV5-8 with TRBJ2-1, with D tentatively TRBD2 (5 bases). This CDR3 has 14 amino acids. V was pared by 9 bases and J by 5 bases, with 18 bases between. The germline gives CDR1 SGHTS, CDR2 YDEGEE. As DNA, the CDR3 is TGTGCCACCGGTGAGGGCGGTAGAGACAATGAGCAGTTCTTC. This encodes CATGEGGRDNEQFF. Full variable domain (missing parts from reference TRBV5-8 and TRBJ2-1): EAGVTQSPTHLIKTRGQQATLRCSPISGHTSVYWYQQALGLGLQFLLWYDEGEERNRGNFPPRFSGRQFPNYSSELNVNALELEDSALYLCATGEGGRDNEQFFGPGTRLTVL.

The chain has TRBV18 and TRBJ1-5; D gene uncertain. The CDR3 has 18 amino acids. The ends were cut back, 3 bases at V and 1 base at J, with 19 bases in the middle. Germline loops: CDR1 KGHSH, CDR2 LQKENI. This chain's CDR3 is CASSPFNPTPSSNQPQHF. In DNA, the CDR3 is TGTGCCAGCTCACCGTTTAATCCGACCCCATCAAGCAATCAGCCCCAGCATTTT. The full variable domain, its missing parts supplied by reference TRBV18 and TRBJ1-5, is NAGVMQNPRHLVRRRGQEARLRCSPMKGHSHVYWYRQLPEEGLKFMVYLQKENIIDESGMPKERFSAEFPKEGPSILRIQQVVRGDSAAYFCASSPFNPTPSSNQPQHFGDGTRLSIL.

The chain combines TRBV5-5 with TRBJ1-1; no firm D call. CDR3 size: 12 residues. Trimming took 0 bases from V and 8 from J, leaving 8 bases between them. The germline V gene has CDR1 SGHKS and CDR2 YYEKEE (reference sequence). CDR3 sequence: CASSLGSGEAFF. DNA of the CDR3: TGTGCCAGCAGCTTGGGGTCAGGAGAAGCTTTCTTT. The variable domain in full, completed from reference TRBV5-5 and TRBJ1-1, reads DAGVTQSPTHLIKTRGQQVTLRCSPISGHKSVSWYQQVLGQGPQFIFQYYEKEERGRGNFPDRFSARQFPNYSSELNVNALLLGDSALYLCASSLGSGEAFFGQGTRLTVV.

This chain connects TRBV27 to TRBJ1-4; 7 positions match TRBD1. Losses at the gene ends were 5 bases for V and 4 bases for J; bases not matched to a gene: 10. Germline CDR1 reads MNHEY; CDR2 reads SMNVEV (reference sequence). The CDR3 has 16 residues. In DNA form, the CDR3 reads TGTGCCAGCAGTACCGGGACAGATGTTAATAATGAAAAACTGTTTTTT. The encoded protein is CASSTGTDVNNEKLFF.

The chain recombines TRBV9 with TRBJ2-1; 10 bases are a match to TRBD2. CDR3 length: 16 residues. J lost 3 bases, V lost 5 bases, and 8 bases had no gene match. In germline, CDR1 is SGDLS, CDR2 YYNGEE. The DNA of the CDR3 is TGTGCCAGCAGTGCTATAGCGGGAGGAGGCTACAATGAGCAGTTCTTC. This gives the protein CASSAIAGGGYNEQFF.

The chain combines TRBV28 with TRBJ1-1, with a weak D call TRBD1 (6 bases). CDR3 size: 17 residues. Germline CDR1 is MDHEN and CDR2 is SYDVKM. V was clipped by 6 bases and J by 1 base, with 21 bases between them. The CDR3 nucleotides read TGTGCCAGCAGATATACAGGGTTAGGGAAGGGGAACACTGAAGCTTTCTTT. Its protein is CASRYTGLGKGNTEAFF. The whole variable domain, remainder taken from reference TRBV28 and TRBJ1-1, is DVKVTQSSRYLVKRTGEKVFLECVQDMDHENMFWYRQDPGLGLRLIYFSYDVKMKEKGDIPEGYSVSREKKERFSLILESASTNQTSMYLCASRYTGLGKGNTEAFFGQGTRLTVV.

V is TRBV27 and J is TRBJ2-7; maybe TRBD2 (7 bases). The CDR3 contains 14 residues. The germline V gene has CDR1 MNHEY and CDR2 SMNVEV (reference sequence). Trimming took 5 bases from V and 6 from J, leaving 17 bases between them. This chain's CDR3 is CASSPNRGAAEQYF. The CDR3, as DNA: TGTGCCAGCAGTCCGAACCGGGGGGCCGCCGAGCAGTACTTC.